This T cell receptor beta chain was retrieved from a study of OX40 agonist ivuxolimab in advanced cancers. Background on the study: Six ivuxolimab dose levels, 0.01 to 10 mg/kg, were given intravenously every 2 weeks. Having had anti-PD-1, anti-PD-L1 or anti-CTLA-4 therapy before was allowed, and over 35% had some.

Trimming removed 0 bases from V and 9 bases from J; junction bases left unmatched: 4. This CDR3 is built from 13 residues. Per the germline V gene, CDR1 is SGHDT and CDR2 is YYEEEE. Turning to this clone: Its antigen is unknown.

Study-wide results and limits: Fewer expanded clones were found on average in CD4+ than in CD8+ T cells. Circulating CD4+ and CD8+ T cells showed clonal expansion by week 6 at 0.1 to 3.0 mg/kg.

Measured with immunoSEQ multiplex PCR; TCRdb has only the in-frame clones, and not every one. The table records around 140,000 clones, approximately 94% of them present only once. The rearrangement joins TRBV5-6 to TRBJ2-5; 8 bases are shared with TRBD1. The sample in question was CD4+ or CD8+ T cells sorted from blood, obtained in a trial of the OX40 agonist ivuxolimab. The origin of this receptor is an adult with an advanced solid tumor such as melanoma, head and neck, liver or kidney cancer. Here the CDR3 DNA reads TGTGCCAGCAGCTTGGGACAGGGGTTGTCCCAGTACTTC. It yields the protein CASSLGQGLSQYF. Using reference TRBV5-6 and TRBJ2-5 for the parts outside the CDR3, the full variable domain is DAGVTQSPTHLIKTRGQQVTLRCSPKSGHDTVSWYQQALGQGPQFIFQYYEEEERQRGNFPDRFSGHQFPNYSSELNVNALLLGDSALYLCASSLGQGLSQYFGPGTRLLVL.